The sequence of this T cell receptor beta chain was determined in a study of CD8+CD57+ T cells in acquired aplastic anemia. Study context: Sorted CD4+ plus CD8+ cells gave DNA averaging 3.2 ug. Overall study findings and caveats: Roughly 31 CD8+ CDR3 sequences were shared between patients and controls.

Patients chosen for sequencing had CD8+CD57+ cells that had expanded, as shown by flow cytometry. The CDR3 totals 17 residues. CDR1 and CDR2 (germline): SGHRS, YFSETQ. Between the trimmed V and J ends, which lost 1 base and 1 base, there was a span of 17 bases. This clonotype turned up a few times. Its antigen is unidentified. Genomic DNA constituted the template upon which TCR beta VDJ and CDR3 profiling was performed. TCRdb itself ran the reads through MiXCR, one entry per CDR3 protein. Of 100,000 to 150,000 distinct CDR3 sequences in the sample, about 40% are singletons; the top ten hold 2% to 3%. Sequencing was performed on sorted CD4+, CD8+, or CD8+CD57+ T cells (not recorded which) from PBMCs. This chain connects TRBV5-1 to TRBJ2-5, with D perhaps assigned TRBD1 or TRBD2 (6 bases each). The origin of this receptor is a human donor with aplastic anemia. The CDR3 DNA reads as TGCGCCAGCAGCTTGATGGGGGGCGTTTTATTCCAAGAGACCCAGTACTTC. Translated, it gives CASSLMGGVLFQETQYF. Based on the CDR3 plus reference TRBV5-1 and TRBJ2-5, the full variable domain is KAGVTQTPRYLIKTRGQQVTLSCSPISGHRSVSWYQQTPGQGLQFLFEYFSETQRNKGNFPGRFSGRQFSNSRSEMNVSTLELGDSALYLCASSLMGGVLFQETQYFGPGTRLLVL.